This entry lists 9 T cell receptor beta chains sequenced from one sample in a study of neoadjuvant anti-PD-1 for oral cavity cancer. Sequencing was performed with immunoSEQ multiplex PCR; in TCRdb, only in-frame clones are kept and a portion is missing. This sample yields fewer than 10,000 clones, of which 68% are seen a single time; around 4.4% belongs to the top ten. Time point defined: after neoadjuvant nivolumab, at surgical resection. The specimen comprised PBMCs, sampled after nivolumab (anti-PD-1) treatment. All receptors derive from a person aged 40 to 85 with oral cavity squamous cell carcinoma.

About this clone: At one boundary the junction diverges from the germline segment, which might be a read error. V usage is TRBV27 and J usage is TRBJ2-3; no definite D call. CDR1 and CDR2 from the germline V gene are MNHEY and SMNVEV (reference sequence). The CDR3 sequence is 10 residues long. The CDR3 bases are TGTGCCACCCAAAACCCTCCTCAATCTTTT. Its protein product is CATQNPPQSF.

V gene TRBV5-1 combines with J gene TRBJ1-6; the match to TRBD1 covers 7 bases. The germline V gene encodes CDR1 SGHRS and CDR2 YFSETQ. J lost 11 bases, V lost 2 bases, and 4 bases had no gene match. This CDR3 region has 13 residues. DNA for the CDR3: TGCGCCAGCAGCTTACGACAGGGACCACCCCTCCACTTT. Its translation: CASSLRQGPPLHF.

This clone was counted between two and nine times. V is TRBV2 and J is TRBJ2-1; 9 nucleotides line up with TRBD2. This CDR3 has 15 amino acids. Germline-derived CDR1 and CDR2 are SNHLY and FYNNEI. Trimming cost V 3 bases and J 7 bases; bases outside gene matches: 7. This CDR3 is CASSEREGSLNEQFF. The CDR3 coding sequence is TGTGCCAGCAGTGAGCGGGAGGGCAGTTTAAATGAGCAGTTCTTC.

The rearrangement uses TRBV11-2 and TRBJ2-7; D assignment may be TRBD1 or TRBD2 (5 bases each). Trimming removed 2 bases at V and 3 bases at J, with 14 bases between. This CDR3 is 15 amino acids long. CDR1 is SGHAT and CDR2 is FQNNGV in the germline V gene. The CDR3 bases are TGTGCCAGCAGCTTATCGAGGGAGAGGGGCTACGAGCAGTACTTC. Its translation: CASSLSRERGYEQYF.

The gene calls are TRBV6-5 and TRBJ2-1, with TRBD1 identical over 9 bases. The V gene's germline CDR1 is MNHEY and CDR2 SVGAGI. Germline trimming cut 5 bases from V and 7 bases from J; bases unmatched to any gene: 9. The CDR3 has 15 residues. The CDR3 DNA reads as TGTGCCAGCAGTCCTATCCAGACAGGGGGAAATGAGCAGTTCTTC. Its protein product is CASSPIQTGGNEQFF.

The genes are TRBV14 and TRBJ1-1; D is possibly TRBD1 (5 bases). The CDR3 spans 14 residues. V was shortened by 1 base and J by 5 bases, with 11 bases between the two germline ends. Germline CDR1 is SGHDN and CDR2 is FVKESK. The CDR3 spells CASSQVYGGTEAFF. The CDR3 DNA reads as TGTGCCAGCAGCCAAGTATACGGGGGGACTGAAGCTTTCTTT.

The rearrangement uses TRBV5-4 and TRBJ2-7; 10 bases match TRBD1. CDR1 and CDR2 (germline): SGHNT, YYREEE (reference sequence). J was trimmed by 5 bases and V by 3 bases; bases with no gene match: 8. The CDR3 consists of 15 residues. As DNA, the CDR3 is TGTGCCAGCAGCTACAGACAGGGGGCCAGGAACGAGCAGTACTTC. Protein sequence: CASSYRQGARNEQYF.

This clone was seen only a few times. The gene calls are TRBV4-1 and TRBJ2-7; TRBD1 aligns across 7 bases. This CDR3 is 14 amino acids long. V shed 2 bases, J shed 3 bases, and the junction held 4 bases outside the gene matches. Germline CDR1 and CDR2: MGHRA and YSYEKL. CDR3 residues: CASSQLGTDYEQYF. CDR3 nucleotide sequence: TGCGCCAGCAGCCAACTGGGGACAGACTACGAGCAGTACTTC.

The chain recombines TRBV5-5 with TRBJ1-1; 10 nucleotides line up with TRBD1. Germline CDR1 reads SGHKS; CDR2 reads YYEKEE (reference sequence). Trimming removed 4 bases from V and 6 bases from J; junction bases left unmatched: 9. The CDR3 spans 15 residues. Here the CDR3 DNA reads TGTGCCAGCAGCCCGCTGGGGGACAGGGGCGCTGAAGCTTTCTTT. It is translated as CASSPLGDRGAEAFF.